What follows describes a single TCR beta chain. The CDR3 has 15 amino acids. V shed 5 bases and J shed 3 bases, with 17 bases lying between them. The germline V gene has CDR1 LNHDA and CDR2 SQIVND (reference sequence). In the source study's methods: The assay estimated nucleated cells by amplifying reference gene primers. TCRdb's table, derived via immunoSEQ multiplex PCR, lists solely in-frame clones and lacks some. D and trimming come from the DNA, and the V and J calls and clone size come from that table. The sample lists about 140,000 clones, around 79% seen once, with less than 3% in the top ten. This sample is drawn from a study of blood T cell repertoires in COVID-19. Residents of about 25 US areas, aged roughly 18 to 89 years, made up the participants. Recovered Cohort 3 donors showed two negative PCRs, clearance, or symptom resolution.

This chain connects TRBV19 to TRBJ2-7; D unclear. The receptor comes from a woman aged 45-59 years who had recovered from COVID-19. Sequencing was carried out using PBMCs or T cells enriched from blood (not recorded which). CDR3: CASSPWKTDRYEQYF. As DNA, the CDR3 is TGTGCCAGTAGTCCCTGGAAAACAGATCGCTACGAGCAGTACTTC.